A selection of T cell receptor beta chains follows, all from one sample in a study of cytomegalovirus exposure and HLA in healthy donors. Assay: immunoSEQ multiplex PCR; the TCRdb copy retains only in-frame clones and omits some. The data show tens of thousands of clones, approximately 96% seen once. What was sequenced was PBMCs. These receptor sequences come from a man younger than 35 in good health and CMV-seronegative. Each CDR3 is given with its conserved first and last residue. The D gene is left open where the match is weak. For some rows the clone size is stated as once, few or many, or as a class when expanded; others skip it.

abundance: .
d_gene: .
len: 15
j_gene: TRBJ1-4
v_gene: TRBV11-3
CDR3aa: CASSLEVGRDEKLFF
CDR3nt: TGTGCCAGCAGCTTAGAGGTGGGCAGGGATGAAAAACTGTTTTTT

abundance: .
d_gene: .
len: 13
j_gene: TRBJ1-3
v_gene: TRBV30
CDR3aa: CAWSSTGGNTIYF
CDR3nt: TGTGCCTGGAGTTCAACGGGGGGAAACACCATATATTTT

abundance: once
d_gene: .
len: 16
j_gene: TRBJ1-1
v_gene: TRBV19
CDR3aa: CASTFLGANTNTEAFF
CDR3nt: TGTGCCAGTACCTTCTTAGGGGCCAACACCAACACTGAAGCTTTCTTT

abundance: .
d_gene: .
len: 14
j_gene: TRBJ2-7
v_gene: TRBV11-3
CDR3aa: CASSALGGPYEQYF
CDR3nt: TGTGCCAGCAGCGCCCTTGGCGGTCCTTACGAGCAGTACTTC

abundance: .
d_gene: TRBD1
len: 15
j_gene: TRBJ1-6
v_gene: TRBV27
CDR3aa: CASSADRGEHSPLHF
CDR3nt: TGTGCCAGCAGTGCCGACAGGGGCGAGCATTCACCCCTCCACTTT

abundance: .
d_gene: TRBD1
len: 16
j_gene: TRBJ2-2
v_gene: TRBV7-8
CDR3aa: CASSLYGTGGNGELFF
CDR3nt: TGTGCCAGCAGCTTATACGGGACAGGGGGTAACGGGGAGCTGTTTTTT

abundance: .
d_gene: .
len: 16
j_gene: TRBJ1-2
v_gene: TRBV28
CDR3aa: CASSFRGPAASYGYTF
CDR3nt: TGTGCCAGCAGTTTCCGAGGGCCCGCGGCCTCCTATGGCTACACCTTC

abundance: .
d_gene: .
len: 14
j_gene: TRBJ2-1
v_gene: TRBV2
CDR3aa: CASNTETSYNEQFF
CDR3nt: TGTGCCAGCAATACAGAGACCTCTTACAATGAGCAGTTCTTC

abundance: .
d_gene: .
len: 13
j_gene: TRBJ2-7
v_gene: TRBV1
CDR3aa: CTSSQHRVGEQYF
CDR3nt: TGCACCAGCAGCCAACACAGGGTCGGAGAGCAGTACTTC

abundance: .
d_gene: .
len: 17
j_gene: TRBJ2-7
v_gene: TRBV4-1
CDR3aa: CASSQEVRAGRFQGQYF
CDR3nt: TGCGCCAGCAGCCAAGAAGTCCGCGCGGGACGGTTCCAGGGGCAGTACTTC

abundance: .
d_gene: TRBD1
len: 13
j_gene: TRBJ1-1
v_gene: TRBV29-1
CDR3aa: CSARTGGTTEAFF
CDR3nt: TGCAGCGCAAGAACAGGGGGTACCACTGAAGCTTTCTTT

abundance: .
d_gene: .
len: 14
j_gene: TRBJ2-1
v_gene: TRBV29-1
CDR3aa: CSVDMGGTYNEQFF
CDR3nt: TGCAGCGTTGATATGGGAGGAACCTACAATGAGCAGTTCTTC

abundance: .
d_gene: .
len: 14
j_gene: TRBJ2-7
v_gene: TRBV6-5
CDR3aa: CASSTGRGSYEQYF
CDR3nt: TGTGCCAGCAGTACTGGTCGGGGCTCCTACGAGCAGTACTTC

abundance: .
d_gene: .
len: 14
j_gene: TRBJ1-6
v_gene: TRBV25-1
CDR3aa: CASSRSSYNSPLHF
CDR3nt: TGTGCCAGCAGTAGGAGCTCCTATAATTCACCCCTCCACTTT

abundance: .
d_gene: TRBD2
len: 15
j_gene: TRBJ2-7
v_gene: TRBV9
CDR3aa: CASSPSGGASYEQYF
CDR3nt: TGTGCCAGCAGCCCCAGCGGGGGGGCCTCCTACGAGCAGTACTTC

abundance: .
d_gene: TRBD1
len: 14
j_gene: TRBJ2-7
v_gene: TRBV6-5
CDR3aa: CASSTGTASYEQYF
CDR3nt: TGTGCCAGCAGCACCGGGACAGCCTCCTACGAGCAGTACTTC

abundance: .
d_gene: TRBD1
len: 14
j_gene: TRBJ2-4
v_gene: TRBV5-4
CDR3aa: CASSHDRGKNIQYF
CDR3nt: TGTGCCAGCAGCCATGACAGGGGCAAAAACATTCAGTACTTC

abundance: .
d_gene: .
len: 17
j_gene: TRBJ1-3
v_gene: TRBV19
CDR3aa: CASSIIPGGTSGNTIYF
CDR3nt: TGTGCCAGTAGTATCATTCCCGGCGGGACCTCTGGAAACACCATATATTTT

abundance: .
d_gene: .
len: 15
j_gene: TRBJ1-4
v_gene: TRBV27
CDR3aa: CASSPRLPTNEKLFF
CDR3nt: TGTGCCAGCAGTCCCCGTCTTCCAACTAATGAAAAACTGTTTTTT

abundance: .
d_gene: .
len: 19
j_gene: TRBJ2-5
v_gene: TRBV21-1
CDR3aa: CASSNPRDRDTSVEETQYF
CDR3nt: TGTGCCAGCAGCAACCCCCGGGACAGGGACACCAGTGTGGAAGAGACCCAGTACTTC

abundance: .
d_gene: TRBD1
len: 17
j_gene: TRBJ2-1
v_gene: TRBV9
CDR3aa: CASSPRPGTGVNNEQFF
CDR3nt: TGTGCCAGCAGCCCAAGGCCCGGGACAGGGGTTAACAATGAGCAGTTCTTC

abundance: .
d_gene: .
len: 11
j_gene: TRBJ2-1
v_gene: TRBV27
CDR3aa: CASREGDEQFF
CDR3nt: TGTGCCAGCAGGGAGGGCGATGAGCAGTTCTTC

abundance: .
d_gene: .
len: 13
j_gene: TRBJ1-2
v_gene: TRBV27
CDR3aa: CASRESRDYGYTF
CDR3nt: TGTGCCAGCAGGGAGAGCAGGGACTATGGCTACACCTTC

abundance: .
d_gene: .
len: 14
j_gene: TRBJ2-3
v_gene: TRBV7-3
CDR3aa: CASSLQLGTDTQYF
CDR3nt: TGTGCCAGCAGCTTACAGTTGGGCACAGATACGCAGTATTTT

abundance: .
d_gene: .
len: 15
j_gene: TRBJ1-5
v_gene: TRBV6-5
CDR3aa: CASSYGARGNQPQHF
CDR3nt: TGTGCCAGCAGTTACGGCGCGCGCGGGAATCAGCCCCAGCATTTT

abundance: once
d_gene: TRBD2
len: 15
j_gene: TRBJ2-1
v_gene: TRBV6-5
CDR3aa: CASSYATSPYNEQFF
CDR3nt: TGTGCCAGCAGTTACGCGACTAGCCCCTACAATGAGCAGTTCTTC

abundance: .
d_gene: TRBD1
len: 14
j_gene: TRBJ2-7
v_gene: TRBV7-8
CDR3aa: CASSDRAKSYEQYF
CDR3nt: TGTGCCAGCAGCGACAGGGCTAAATCCTACGAGCAGTACTTC

abundance: .
d_gene: .
len: 16
j_gene: TRBJ2-5
v_gene: TRBV5-4
CDR3aa: CASSGGGTAVIETQYF
CDR3nt: TGTGCCAGCAGCGGAGGAGGGACAGCGGTTATAGAGACCCAGTACTTC

abundance: .
d_gene: TRBD1
len: 14
j_gene: TRBJ2-7
v_gene: TRBV19
CDR3aa: CASKPGQGTYEQYF
CDR3nt: TGTGCCAGTAAGCCGGGACAGGGGACCTACGAGCAGTACTTC

abundance: .
d_gene: TRBD2
len: 15
j_gene: TRBJ2-7
v_gene: TRBV10-2
CDR3aa: CASSKTSGSLDEQYF
CDR3nt: TGCGCCAGCAGCAAGACTAGCGGGAGTCTAGACGAGCAGTACTTC

abundance: .
d_gene: .
len: 15
j_gene: TRBJ2-2
v_gene: TRBV28
CDR3aa: CASSFDLASTGELFF
CDR3nt: TGTGCCAGCAGTTTCGATCTGGCATCTACCGGGGAGCTGTTTTTT

abundance: .
d_gene: .
len: 12
j_gene: TRBJ1-2
v_gene: TRBV6-4
CDR3aa: CASSDVPYGYTF
CDR3nt: TGTGCCAGCAGTGACGTTCCGTATGGCTACACCTTC

abundance: .
d_gene: .
len: 15
j_gene: TRBJ1-4
v_gene: TRBV28
CDR3aa: CASSSAGGGDEKLFF
CDR3nt: TGTGCCAGCAGTTCCGCCGGCGGTGGTGACGAAAAACTGTTTTTT

abundance: .
d_gene: .
len: 14
j_gene: TRBJ2-7
v_gene: TRBV4-1
CDR3aa: CASSRLTGPYEQYF
CDR3nt: TGCGCCAGCAGCCGCCTGACAGGACCATACGAGCAGTACTTC

abundance: .
d_gene: .
len: 15
j_gene: TRBJ1-5
v_gene: TRBV10-3
CDR3aa: CAISESGGGNQPQHF
CDR3nt: TGTGCCATCAGTGAGTCAGGAGGCGGCAATCAGCCCCAGCATTTT

abundance: once
d_gene: TRBD1
len: 16
j_gene: TRBJ1-5
v_gene: TRBV28
CDR3aa: CASSSDRVLGNQPQHF
CDR3nt: TGTGCCAGCAGTTCCGACAGGGTCCTCGGCAATCAGCCCCAGCATTTT

abundance: .
d_gene: TRBD1
len: 14
j_gene: TRBJ2-7
v_gene: TRBV7-9
CDR3aa: CASSRRDSSYEQYF
CDR3nt: TGTGCCAGCAGCCGCCGGGACAGCTCCTACGAGCAGTACTTC

abundance: .
d_gene: TRBD1
len: 13
j_gene: TRBJ2-7
v_gene: TRBV27
CDR3aa: CASTQGVHYEQYF
CDR3nt: TGTGCCAGTACTCAGGGGGTGCACTACGAGCAGTACTTC

abundance: .
d_gene: TRBD1
len: 15
j_gene: TRBJ1-5
v_gene: TRBV5-1
CDR3aa: CASRTGTDSNQPQHF
CDR3nt: TGCGCCAGCAGGACCGGGACAGATAGCAATCAGCCCCAGCATTTT

abundance: .
d_gene: TRBD1
len: 17
j_gene: TRBJ1-1
v_gene: TRBV5-1
CDR3aa: CASSLRRSGTDNTEAFF
CDR3nt: TGCGCCAGCAGCTTGAGAAGGTCCGGGACAGACAACACTGAAGCTTTCTTT

abundance: .
d_gene: .
len: 15
j_gene: TRBJ2-1
v_gene: TRBV5-4
CDR3aa: CASSISGVGLNEQFF
CDR3nt: TGTGCCAGCAGCATCTCAGGGGTGGGCTTAAATGAGCAGTTCTTC

abundance: .
d_gene: .
len: 16
j_gene: TRBJ1-1
v_gene: TRBV28
CDR3aa: CASSLPGRTGNTEAFF
CDR3nt: TGTGCCAGCAGTCTCCCGGGGAGGACGGGGAACACTGAAGCTTTCTTT

abundance: .
d_gene: .
len: 15
j_gene: TRBJ1-5
v_gene: TRBV6-5
CDR3aa: CASSPPPGARQPQHF
CDR3nt: TGTGCCAGCAGCCCCCCCCCAGGGGCCAGACAGCCCCAGCATTTT

abundance: once
d_gene: TRBD1
len: 15
j_gene: TRBJ1-4
v_gene: TRBV2
CDR3aa: CASSRNPDRGEKLFF
CDR3nt: TGTGCCAGCAGCCGGAATCCGGACAGGGGTGAAAAACTGTTTTTT

abundance: .
d_gene: TRBD1
len: 14
j_gene: TRBJ2-7
v_gene: TRBV9
CDR3aa: CASSPQGEGYEQYF
CDR3nt: TGTGCCAGCAGCCCACAGGGGGAAGGGTACGAGCAGTACTTC

abundance: .
d_gene: .
len: 14
j_gene: TRBJ1-5
v_gene: TRBV29-1
CDR3aa: CSVDQGRGNQPQHF
CDR3nt: TGCAGCGTTGACCAGGGGCGAGGCAATCAGCCCCAGCATTTT

abundance: .
d_gene: .
len: 17
j_gene: TRBJ1-1
v_gene: TRBV5-6
CDR3aa: CASSLEFRRGVGTEAFF
CDR3nt: TGTGCCAGCAGCTTGGAGTTTAGGCGGGGTGTTGGGACTGAAGCTTTCTTT

abundance: .
d_gene: .
len: 15
j_gene: TRBJ2-7
v_gene: TRBV5-1
CDR3aa: CASSLGQQAIYEQYF
CDR3nt: TGCGCCAGCAGCTTGGGACAGCAAGCTATTTACGAGCAGTACTTC

abundance: .
d_gene: TRBD1
len: 16
j_gene: TRBJ2-3
v_gene: TRBV14
CDR3aa: CASSQAGRGRTDTQYF
CDR3nt: TGTGCCAGCAGCCAAGCTGGCAGGGGGCGGACAGATACGCAGTATTTT

abundance: few
d_gene: .
len: 14
j_gene: TRBJ2-5
v_gene: TRBV11-3
CDR3aa: CASSLEYIQETQYF
CDR3nt: TGTGCCAGCAGCTTAGAGTACATCCAAGAGACCCAGTACTTC

abundance: once
d_gene: .
len: 15
j_gene: TRBJ1-5
v_gene: TRBV28
CDR3aa: CASSSWTRLNQPQHF
CDR3nt: TGTGCCAGCAGTTCCTGGACACGGCTTAACCAGCCCCAGCATTTT

abundance: .
d_gene: .
len: 14
j_gene: TRBJ1-6
v_gene: TRBV28
CDR3aa: CASSARPGNSPLHF
CDR3nt: TGTGCCAGCAGCGCCCGACCCGGGAATTCACCCCTCCACTTT

abundance: once
d_gene: .
len: 11
j_gene: TRBJ1-2
v_gene: TRBV5-1
CDR3aa: CASEGRHGYTF
CDR3nt: TGCGCCAGCGAGGGAAGACATGGCTACACCTTC

abundance: .
d_gene: TRBD2
len: 15
j_gene: TRBJ2-1
v_gene: TRBV7-9
CDR3aa: CASSLALAGDNEQFF
CDR3nt: TGTGCCAGCAGCTTAGCACTAGCGGGGGACAATGAGCAGTTCTTC

abundance: .
d_gene: .
len: 17
j_gene: TRBJ1-2
v_gene: TRBV28
CDR3aa: CASSFSSSGTQNYGYTF
CDR3nt: TGTGCCAGCAGCTTCTCGTCCTCCGGGACACAGAACTATGGCTACACCTTC

abundance: .
d_gene: TRBD1
len: 16
j_gene: TRBJ1-3
v_gene: TRBV28
CDR3aa: CASSGTGGAGGNTIYF
CDR3nt: TGTGCCAGCAGCGGGACAGGGGGCGCGGGTGGAAACACCATATATTTT

abundance: .
d_gene: .
len: 15
j_gene: TRBJ2-5
v_gene: TRBV5-4
CDR3aa: CASSLDAGNQETQYF
CDR3nt: TGTGCCAGCAGCTTGGATGCAGGAAACCAAGAGACCCAGTACTTC

abundance: .
d_gene: .
len: 16
j_gene: TRBJ1-1
v_gene: TRBV5-4
CDR3aa: CASSLLEGMRDTEAFF
CDR3nt: TGTGCCAGCAGCCTCCTGGAGGGGATGAGGGACACTGAAGCTTTCTTT